The 17 T cell receptor beta chains below come from one sample, sequenced in a study of OX40 agonist ivuxolimab in advanced cancers. TCRdb's table, derived via immunoSEQ multiplex PCR, lists solely in-frame clones and lacks some. The sample includes roughly 76,000 clones, roughly nine tenths of them seen just once. The material was CD4+ or CD8+ T cells sorted from blood, obtained in a trial of the OX40 agonist ivuxolimab. The receptor source for this set is an adult with an advanced solid tumor such as melanoma, head and neck, liver or kidney cancer.

This chain links TRBV7-8 with TRBJ2-7; 9 bases are a match to TRBD2. Germline values: CDR1 SGHVS, CDR2 FQNEAQ. V lost 3 bases and J lost 4; bases outside the gene matches: 7. The CDR3 sequence is 15 residues long. The CDR3 spells CASSFVAGAVYEQYF. CDR3 DNA sequence: TGTGCCAGCAGCTTTGTAGCGGGAGCGGTGTACGAGCAGTACTTC.

This chain joins TRBV14 and TRBJ2-7, with 8 bases lining up with TRBD1. The length of the CDR3 is 13 residues. The germline CDR1 and CDR2 sequences are SGHDN and FVKESK. V trimming: 5 bases; J trimming: 4 bases; junction bases outside the gene matches: 4. DNA for the CDR3: TGTGCCAGCAGCTGGACAGGGTATTACGAGCAGTACTTC. This gives the protein CASSWTGYYEQYF. Together with reference TRBV14 and TRBJ2-7, the CDR3 gives the full variable domain: EAGVTQFPSHSVIEKGQTVTLRCDPISGHDNLYWYRRVMGKEIKFLLHFVKESKQDESGMPNNRFLAERTGGTYSTLKVQPAELEDSGVYFCASSWTGYYEQYFGPGTRLTVT.

This rearrangement joins TRBV10-3 to TRBJ2-3; 12 bases agree with TRBD2. CDR3 length: 15 residues. Losses at the gene ends were 2 bases for V and 6 bases for J; bases not matched to a gene: 3. Germline V gene lookup returns CDR1 ENHRY and CDR2 SYGVKD. CDR3 residues: CAISETSGRKDTQYF. The CDR3 DNA reads TGTGCCATCAGTGAGACTAGCGGGAGGAAGGATACGCAGTATTTT.

This clone is a singleton in its sample. V usage is TRBV5-1 and J usage is TRBJ2-7, with TRBD2 identical over 9 bases. The V segment lost 4 bases and the J segment 2 bases; nucleotides outside the gene matches: 4. The CDR3 is 14 residues long. Germline-derived CDR1 and CDR2 are SGHRS and YFSETQ. CDR3 sequence (DNA): TGCGCCAGCAGCCAGACTAGCGGTGCCTACGAGCAGTACTTC. The encoded protein is CASSQTSGAYEQYF. The variable domain in full, completed from reference TRBV5-1 and TRBJ2-7, reads KAGVTQTPRYLIKTRGQQVTLSCSPISGHRSVSWYQQTPGQGLQFLFEYFSETQRNKGNFPGRFSGRQFSNSRSEMNVSTLELGDSALYLCASSQTSGAYEQYFGPGTRLTVT.

This chain joins TRBV6-5 and TRBJ2-5; D gene ambiguous. This CDR3 spans 13 amino acids. Trimming left V 4 bases short and J 0 bases short, with 6 bases between. Germline values: CDR1 MNHEY, CDR2 SVGAGI. CDR3 loop: CASSSTYQETQYF. The CDR3 DNA reads TGTGCCAGCAGTTCCACCTACCAAGAGACCCAGTACTTC.

This clone was found once. The rearrangement uses TRBV19 and TRBJ2-5; 8 nucleotides align to TRBD1. Losses at the gene ends were 0 bases for V and 5 bases for J; bases not matched to a gene: 8. CDR3 length: 16 residues. In germline, CDR1 is LNHDA, CDR2 SQIVND (reference sequence). Written as DNA, the CDR3 is TGTGCCAGTAGTATAGAGCCAGGGGGCGCGAGGGAGACCCAGTACTTC. Protein: CASSIEPGGARETQYF.

The chain carries TRBV30 and TRBJ2-4; TRBD2 matches 11 bases. With 2 bases clipped from V and 4 bases from J, the junction kept 7 bases outside the gene matches. The CDR3 has 16 residues. Germline lookup yields CDR1 GTSNPN and CDR2 SVGIG (reference sequence). The CDR3 nucleotides read TGTGCCTGGAGTCCGGGACTAGCGGTTATAAAAAACATTCAGTACTTC. Translation: CAWSPGLAVIKNIQYF.

This chain links TRBV25-1 with TRBJ1-5; D ambiguous. The germline gives CDR1 MGHDK, CDR2 SYGVNS. The CDR3 spans 15 residues. V was trimmed by 2 bases and J by 3 bases, leaving 11 bases between them. In DNA, the CDR3 is TGTGCCAGCAGTGAACTGGGGAGCTCCAATCAGCCCCAGCATTTT. It is translated as CASSELGSSNQPQHF.

This clone turned up a few times. The chain links TRBV16 to TRBJ1-1; D gene ambiguous. This CDR3 is 14 amino acids long. Trimming pared 1 base from V and 1 base from J, leaving 7 bases between. Germline V gene data show CDR1 as KGHSY and CDR2 as FQNENV. The CDR3 nucleotides read TGTGCCAGCAGCCAATTTGGGGAGAACACTGAAGCTTTCTTT. Protein product: CASSQFGENTEAFF.

J is TRBJ1-1 and V is TRBV29-1, with D unclear. V was trimmed by 7 bases and J by 2 bases, leaving 17 bases between them. The germline CDR1 and CDR2 sequences are SQVTM and ANQGSEA. The CDR3 loop spans 14 amino acids. CDR3 sequence reads: CSGTLFPANTEAFF. The CDR3 DNA reads TGCAGCGGGACCCTTTTCCCAGCCAACACTGAAGCTTTCTTT. Supplemented by reference TRBV29-1 and TRBJ1-1, the full variable domain reads SAVISQKPSRDICQRGTSLTIQCQVDSQVTMMFWYRQQPGQSLTLIATANQGSEATYESGFVIDKFPISRPNLTFSTLTVSNMSPEDSSIYLCSGTLFPANTEAFFGQGTRLTVV.

The CDR3, as DNA: TGCGCCAGCAGCCCTCTTAATGGGGGGAACACCGGGGAGCTGTTTTTT. Protein sequence: CASSPLNGGNTGELFF. V is TRBV5-1 and J is TRBJ2-2; D might be TRBD1 or TRBD2, each matching 5 bases. Trimming shortened V by 4 bases and J by 1 base, and 14 bases separated the two germline ends. The CDR3 covers 16 residues. Germline V lookup: CDR1 SGHRS, CDR2 YFSETQ.

This clone was observed a handful of times. The rearrangement links TRBV10-3 to TRBJ2-7; D is perhaps TRBD1 (6 bases). Trimming left V 5 bases short and J 6 bases short, with 8 bases between. Germline lookup yields CDR1 ENHRY and CDR2 SYGVKD. The CDR3 is made up of 11 amino acids. The CDR3 nucleotides are TGTGCCATCAGTCAGGGGCGCGAGCAGTACTTC. Translating gives CAISQGREQYF.

The chain carries TRBV4-1 and TRBJ2-6, with D tentatively TRBD1 or TRBD2 (6 bases each). The CDR3 has 18 amino acids. V lost 1 base and J 0 bases, leaving 13 bases between the germline ends. The V gene's germline CDR1 is MGHRA and CDR2 YSYEKL. CDR3 protein: CASSQVGGKISGANVLTF. The DNA for the CDR3 is TGCGCCAGCAGCCAAGTAGGGGGGAAGATCTCTGGGGCCAACGTCCTGACTTTC.

The count of this clone is one. The CDR3 nucleotides are TGCGCCAGCAGCCAAGAGGGCGTAGGCACAGATACGCAGTATTTT. Amino acids: CASSQEGVGTDTQYF. This chain uses TRBV4-3 with TRBJ2-3; D unclear. This CDR3 has 15 amino acids. Germline values: CDR1 LGHNA, CDR2 YSLEER. Trimming stripped 0 bases from V and 1 base from J, with 8 bases between.

The rearrangement links TRBV4-3 to TRBJ1-5; D might be TRBD1 (6 bases). The CDR3 has 16 amino acids. V was clipped by 0 bases and J by 2 bases, with 11 bases between them. Per germline, CDR1 LGHNA and CDR2 YSLEER. DNA for the CDR3: TGCGCCAGCAGCCAAGATAGCGCAGGGGGCAATCAGCCCCAGCATTTT. This codes for CASSQDSAGGNQPQHF.

The chain is built from TRBV28 and TRBJ2-3, with 14 positions matching TRBD2. This CDR3 is built from 16 residues. Trimming took 5 bases from V and 4 from J; bases not matched to a gene: 5. The germline V gene has CDR1 MDHEN and CDR2 SYDVKM. The CDR3 sequence is CASSPPGLAGADTQYF. The CDR3 nucleotides read TGTGCCAGCAGTCCTCCGGGACTAGCGGGAGCAGATACGCAGTATTTT.

The chain couples TRBV19 to TRBJ1-5, with unresolved D. Germline CDR1 is LNHDA and CDR2 is SQIVND (reference sequence). Trimming removed 1 base from V and 4 bases from J, with 8 bases in between. CDR3 length equals 14 residues. This CDR3 reads CASSIGVENQPQHF. The CDR3 coding sequence is TGTGCCAGTAGTATAGGAGTCGAGAATCAGCCCCAGCATTTT. Together with reference TRBV19 and TRBJ1-5, the CDR3 gives the full variable domain: DGGITQSPKYLFRKEGQNVTLSCEQNLNHDAMYWYRQDPGQGLRLIYYSQIVNDFQKGDIAEGYSVSREKKESFPLTVTSAQKNPTAFYLCASSIGVENQPQHFGDGTRLSIL.